This T cell receptor beta chain was profiled in a study of cytomegalovirus exposure and HLA in healthy donors. Study-wide points: A later analysis reported that several of the most significant clusters appeared to be linked to common viral pathogens, among them Epstein-Barr virus.

Amplification used 60 Vbeta primers and 13 Jbeta primers. In the original analysis: An analysis performed later counted 60 million to 90 million unique TCR beta chains (around 11 million of them shared). Profiled with immunoSEQ multiplex PCR; TCRdb holds only in-frame clones, not every one. That table supplies the V and J calls and clone size; D and trimming were determined from the DNA. The data hold 170,000 or so clones, with about four fifths observed a single time. The trim removed 5 bases at V and 0 bases at J, leaving 4 bases unmatched. This CDR3 is 16 amino acids long. Germline CDR1 and CDR2: SEHNR and FQNEAQ (reference sequence). Remarks on this clone: The antigen is not known.

This receptor was taken from a girl between 5 and 17 years old in good health and CMV-seropositive. Input material: PBMCs. This chain joins TRBV7-9 and TRBJ2-2, with TRBD2 matching 9 bases. The CDR3 region has the DNA TGTGCCAGCAGCAGACGACTAGCGGCGAACACCGGGGAGCTGTTTTTT. Its translation: CASSRRLAANTGELFF.